This T cell receptor beta chain was profiled in a study of blood T cell repertoires in COVID-19. This table comes from immunoSEQ multiplex PCR, and its TCRdb copy is limited to in-frame clones, with some not included. In the table there are around 300,000 clones, 75% to 90% of which are singletons. The ends lost 2 bases at V and 1 base at J; junction bases unmatched: 4. The CDR3 extends over 16 amino acids. Germline loops: CDR1 SGHNT, CDR2 YENEEA. This receptor was obtained from a woman in her 70s with acute or convalescent COVID-19. V gene TRBV11-3 combines with J gene TRBJ2-1, with 8 bases identical to TRBD2. The sample consisted of peripheral blood. Here the CDR3 reads CASSLLGGGSYNEQFF. The CDR3, as DNA: TGTGCCAGCAGCTTATTGGGCGGGGGGTCCTACAATGAGCAGTTCTTC.